What follows are 6 T cell receptor beta chains derived from one specimen sequenced in a study of breast tumors, draining lymph nodes, adjacent tissues. TCRdb called the multiplex PCR reads again in MiXCR, with one record for every CDR3 protein. Among some 100,000 distinct CDR3 sequences listed, 21% were seen once. Samples came from axillary lymph nodes draining the breast cancer. Material: axillary lymph node tissue. All receptors come from a female donor with breast cancer. Some clones in this sample may be carry-over from other donors' samples.

Ten or more counts support this clonotype. The rearrangement links TRBV20-1 to TRBJ2-4; unclear D gene. Per germline, CDR1 DFQATT and CDR2 SNEGSKA (reference sequence). The CDR3 extends over 12 amino acids. In DNA, the CDR3 is TGCAGCGTTTTGTGGACCGAAAACATTCAGTACTTC. Protein sequence: CSVLWTENIQYF.

This clonotype was seen a few times. The J gene is TRBJ2-2, the V gene TRBV5-4; 8 bases are shared with TRBD2. CDR1 and CDR2 (germline): SGHNT, YYREEE (reference sequence). The CDR3 is 16 residues long. Trimming cost V 0 bases and J 2 bases; bases outside gene matches: 3. CDR3 coding DNA: TGTGCCAGCAGCTTGGGGCGGGGGGCTAACACCGGGGAGCTGTTTTTT. This sequence encodes CASSLGRGANTGELFF.

This clonotype showed up many times. The J gene is TRBJ2-7, the V gene TRBV19; TRBD1 might be the D (7 bases). This CDR3 spans 15 amino acids. The V end lost 3 bases, the J end lost 6 bases, and 18 bases lay between the germline ends. CDR1 LNHDA and CDR2 SQIVND come from the germline V gene (reference sequence). CDR3 amino acids: CASSMNAGGNGEQYF. The CDR3 DNA sequence: TGTGCCAGTAGTATGAATGCAGGGGGGAACGGCGAGCAGTACTTC.

This clonotype was picked up many times. This chain connects TRBV27 to TRBJ1-2; D remains unclear. The V end was cut by 4 bases, the J end by 0 bases, with 12 bases between. Germline values: CDR1 MNHEY, CDR2 SMNVEV (reference sequence). The CDR3 spans 15 residues. CDR3 in amino acids: CASSSGTLTNYGYTF. DNA of the CDR3: TGTGCCAGCAGTTCAGGAACCTTAACTAACTATGGCTACACCTTC.

This clonotype was detected ten times or more. The rearrangement uses TRBV9 and TRBJ2-1, with TRBD1 matching 11 bases. The germline V gene has CDR1 SGDLS and CDR2 YYNGEE. V trimming: 0 bases; J trimming: 7 bases; junction bases outside the gene matches: 3. CDR3 length: 15 residues. The CDR3 coding sequence is TGTGCCAGCAGCGTAGGGGACAGGGGGACAAATGAGCAGTTCTTC. This encodes CASSVGDRGTNEQFF.

In the case of this clonotype: This may arise from a read error, as a much more abundant clone is one base away. The chain recombines TRBV27 with TRBJ1-2; no clear D gene. V was shortened by 0 bases and J by 3 bases, with 5 bases between the two germline ends. This CDR3 is built from 13 residues. Germline CDR1 and CDR2: MNHEY and SMNVEV (reference sequence). CDR3: CASSLSGDYGYTF. CDR3 DNA: TGTGCCAGCAGTTTATCCGGGGACTATGGCTACACCTTC.